This T cell receptor (beta chain) was retrieved from a study of T-cell reconstitution after alpha-beta-depleted transplantation in children. CDR1 is SGHDT and CDR2 is YYEEEE in the germline V gene. V shed 2 bases and J shed 6 bases, with 15 bases lying between them. The CDR3 extends over 14 amino acids. Overall study results and limits: Alpha-beta T cells present about two months after transplant were reported to originate from several hundred expanded graft clones.

About this clonotype itself: The antigen remains unidentified.

Library preparation (for TCRbeta) was performed with unique molecular identifiers. TCRdb re-analysed the PCR reads in MiXCR, keeping a single row per CDR3 protein. The sample carries a few hundred thousand distinct CDR3 sequences, 27% recorded once. This receptor was obtained from a boy less than two years old with Wiskott-Aldrich syndrome, due to receive a stem cell transplant. The chain has TRBV5-6 and TRBJ2-7; no definite D call. Material: PBMCs, obtained before TCRalphabeta/CD19-depleted stem cell transplant. The CDR3 loop is CASSFRSDWAEQYF. The DNA for the CDR3 is TGTGCCAGCAGCTTTCGATCAGACTGGGCCGAGCAGTACTTC.